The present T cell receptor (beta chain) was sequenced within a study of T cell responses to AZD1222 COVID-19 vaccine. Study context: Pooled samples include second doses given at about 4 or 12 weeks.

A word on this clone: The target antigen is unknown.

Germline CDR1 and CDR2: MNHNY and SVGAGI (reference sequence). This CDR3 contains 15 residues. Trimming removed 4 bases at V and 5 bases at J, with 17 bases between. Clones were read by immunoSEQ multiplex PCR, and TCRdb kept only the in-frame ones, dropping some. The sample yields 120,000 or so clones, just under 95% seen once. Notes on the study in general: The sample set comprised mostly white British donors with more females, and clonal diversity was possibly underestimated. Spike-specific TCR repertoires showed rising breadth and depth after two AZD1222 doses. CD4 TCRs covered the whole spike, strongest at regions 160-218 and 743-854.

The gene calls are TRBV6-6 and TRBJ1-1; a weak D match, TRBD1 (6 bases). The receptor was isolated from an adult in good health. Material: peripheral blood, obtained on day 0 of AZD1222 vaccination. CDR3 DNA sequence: TGTGCCAGCAGTTCGATCCAAGGGGGGGGGACTGAAGCTTTCTTT. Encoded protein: CASSSIQGGGTEAFF.